This record looks at one TCR beta chain sequence and its context. The CDR3 is 14 amino acids. J gave up 4 bases and V 5 bases, and 8 bases lay outside the gene matches. Germline CDR1 SGHDT, CDR2 YYEEEE. The sample is drawn from a study of blood T cell repertoires in COVID-19. Original handling: From reference gene primer amplification, estimates of nucleated cell counts were derived. Data came from immunoSEQ multiplex PCR; TCRdb stores just in-frame clones and leaves some out. V, J and clone size derive from that table, while D and trimming were established from the DNA sequence. Of around 68,000 clones in the sample, roughly 86% were seen once.

The TCR was taken from a woman aged 50 to 60 with acute or convalescent COVID-19. Sequenced sample: peripheral blood. This chain joins TRBV5-6 and TRBJ2-7; 8 bases align to TRBD1. This CDR3 reads CASRIRQGKYEQYF. Written as DNA, the CDR3 is TGTGCCAGCAGGATCCGACAGGGGAAATACGAGCAGTACTTC.